Here is one TCR beta chain with its context. The antigen is undetermined. This entry belongs to a study of long-term antiretroviral therapy in people with HIV. Runs used v3.0 of the immunoSEQ assay and were done at survey level. Sequencing was performed with immunoSEQ multiplex PCR; in TCRdb, only in-frame clones are kept and a portion is missing. Of almost 35,000 clones listed, approximately 95% are singletons. Findings and caveats of the study: The study found that diversity rose after ART but stayed below transplant donor controls. Repertoires looked antigen-experienced, with only a slight naive shift after ART.

The sequence came from a woman between 45 and 65 years old with HIV. The sequenced sample was unsorted PBMCs, obtained approximately 5.1 years after starting antiretroviral therapy.

The CDR3 protein is CAFRTGGSYGYTF. DNA of the CDR3: TGTGCCTTCCGGACAGGGGGCTCCTATGGCTACACCTTC. The J gene is TRBJ1-2, the V gene TRBV30; 11 bases fit TRBD1. Unmatched junction bases numbered 5, after V lost 7 bases and J lost 4 bases. CDR3 length: 13 residues. Germline CDR1 is GTSNPN and CDR2 is SVGIG (reference sequence).